The TCR beta chain described here comes from a study of identical twins. Study-wide points: Analyses of zero insertions could, in part, be confounded by invariant MAIT and iNKT cells. Monozygotic twins shared more out-of-frame TCR alpha than recombination models predicted.

The CDR3 is made up of 17 amino acids. Unmatched junction bases numbered 10, after V lost 4 bases and J lost 4 bases. Germline CDR1 MNHEY, CDR2 SVGAGI. Unique molecular identifiers were present on cDNA, and template switching added a universal primer site. Via MiXCR, TCRdb re-called the 5' RACE reads, giving one row per CDR3 protein. The table includes fewer than 250,000 distinct CDR3 sequences, approximately 7.9% detected once. This clonotype was recorded a few times. As yet, its antigen is unknown. This same sample was also part of a study on yellow fever vaccine responses in identical twins.

This sequence joins TRBV6-5 and TRBJ2-3, with 11 bases fitting TRBD2. Sequencing input: CD8+ T cells sorted from blood. The clonotype originates from a woman aged 18-35 years in good health. The CDR3 reads CASSSHRIAGGPDTQYF. The CDR3 coding sequence is TGTGCCAGCAGTTCGCACCGGATAGCGGGAGGGCCAGATACGCAGTATTTT.